The 5 T cell receptor beta chains presented below share a single source sample, sequenced in a study of identical twins. Using its own MiXCR run on the 5' RACE reads, TCRdb lists one record per CDR3 protein. The sample has 1,800,000 or so distinct CDR3 sequences, 25% to 35% seen once. Sequencing was done on a sample of cord blood. These receptors originate from a newborn girl in good health.

There are a few counts of this clonotype. The CDR3 sequence: CASSTVLSRSPLHF. DNA of the CDR3: TGTGCCAGCAGTACTGTGCTCTCGAGATCACCCCTCCACTTT. J is TRBJ1-6 and V is TRBV28; D gene ambiguous. Trimming took off 5 bases at V and 10 bases at J, with 15 bases between the two ends. This CDR3 is 14 amino acids long. Germline CDR1 and CDR2: MDHEN and SYDVKM.

Only a few counts were recorded for this clonotype. J is TRBJ2-5 and V is TRBV6-1; 7 bases are shared with TRBD2. Germline-derived CDR1 and CDR2 are MNHNS and SASEGT. The CDR3 consists of 15 residues. The V gene end was trimmed by 2 bases and the J gene end by 1 base; junction bases not matched to a gene: 4. The CDR3 DNA reads TGTGCCAGCAGTGAACTAAGACTAGCCCAAGAGACCCAGTACTTC. Amino acids: CASSELRLAQETQYF.

The chain couples TRBV20-1 to TRBJ2-3, with 11 bases fitting TRBD2. Germline lookup yields CDR1 DFQATT and CDR2 SNEGSKA (reference sequence). The CDR3 contains 16 residues. Germline trimming cut 3 bases from V and 2 bases from J; bases unmatched to any gene: 7. The CDR3 coding sequence is TGCAGTGCTAGTTTTCCTAGCGGGAGGATCACAGATACGCAGTATTTT. It specifies CSASFPSGRITDTQYF.

The V gene is TRBV4-1, the J gene TRBJ1-5; perhaps TRBD1 as D (6 bases). Germline CDR1 MGHRA, CDR2 YSYEKL. V gave up 0 bases and J gave up 6 bases, with 15 bases separating them. CDR3 size: 16 residues. The CDR3 DNA is TGCGCCAGCAGCCAAGATGGGCAGGGGAGGGGTCAGCCCCAGCATTTT. Translation gives CASSQDGQGRGQPQHF.

This clonotype was picked up one time. This chain connects TRBV9 to TRBJ2-1; 13 bases match TRBD2. The germline V gene has CDR1 SGDLS and CDR2 YYNGEE. CDR3 length: 17 amino acids. Trimming at V came to 0 bases and at J to 4 bases, leaving 4 bases not matched to a gene. This CDR3 reads CASSVGGTSGAYNEQFF. CDR3 DNA sequence: TGTGCCAGCAGCGTAGGAGGGACTAGCGGGGCTTACAATGAGCAGTTCTTC.